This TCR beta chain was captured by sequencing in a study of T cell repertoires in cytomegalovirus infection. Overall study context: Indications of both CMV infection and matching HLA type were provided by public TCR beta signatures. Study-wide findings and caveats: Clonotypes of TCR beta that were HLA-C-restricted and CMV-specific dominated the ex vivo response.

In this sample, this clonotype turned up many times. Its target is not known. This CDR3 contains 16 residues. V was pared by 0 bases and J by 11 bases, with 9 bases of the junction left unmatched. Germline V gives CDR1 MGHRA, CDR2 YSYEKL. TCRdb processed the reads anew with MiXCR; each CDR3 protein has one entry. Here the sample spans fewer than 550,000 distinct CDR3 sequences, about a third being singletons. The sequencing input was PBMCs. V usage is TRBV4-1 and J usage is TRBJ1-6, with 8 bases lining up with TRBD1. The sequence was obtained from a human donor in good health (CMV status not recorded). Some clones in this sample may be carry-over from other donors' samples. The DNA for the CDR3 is TGCGCCAGCAGCCAAGATCCGGGACAGGTGAACCCACCCCTCCACTTT. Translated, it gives CASSQDPGQVNPPLHF.